This T cell receptor beta chain was found in a study of blood T cell repertoires in COVID-19. As for the study in general: Both acute and convalescent COVID-19 samples were obtained from the United States, Italy and Spain. Sources were T cells, B-cell-depleted T cells, or PBMCs; the material itself was cDNA or gDNA.

Trimming stripped 8 bases from V and 8 bases from J, with 15 bases between. The germline gives CDR1 MDHEN, CDR2 SYDVKM. The CDR3 spans 13 residues. As processed by the authors: Amplification of reference gene primers was used by the study to estimate nucleated cell counts. Produced via immunoSEQ multiplex PCR; TCRdb's table is partial and in-frame only. D and trimming come from the DNA, and the V and J calls and clone size come from that table. The table shows 200,000 to 300,000 clones, with about 90% occurring only once. The sequence was collected from a woman aged 50 to 60 with acute or convalescent COVID-19. The chain joins TRBV28 to TRBJ1-4, with D perhaps TRBD1 (5 bases). Sequencing was done on a sample of peripheral blood. In nucleotides, the CDR3 is TGTGCCAGCCTTAGGGGCCAGGGAGAAAAACTGTTTTTT. This sequence encodes CASLRGQGEKLFF.